This T cell receptor beta chain was documented in a study of T cells in Graves' hyperthyroidism and ophthalmopathy (dated by TCRdb to about 2019). Regarding the research as a whole: Peripheral blood samples were taken at the time of initial diagnosis, prior to any treatment. To identify distinguishing TCR V-J signatures, a discovery cohort of 90 to 100 patients was used, comprising 43 with Graves' ophthalmopathy and 57 with stable Graves' hyperthyroidism. Whether ophthalmopathy could be predicted prospectively was tested in an independent validation cohort made up of 18 to 20 hyperthyroidism patients plus 17 patients who later progressed to ophthalmopathy. The 100 or so discovery patients were randomly divided into training and test sets at a 7:3 ratio. The study also compared thyroid tissue and blood T-cell repertoires from five or six Graves' hyperthyroidism patients. After sampling, hyperthyroidism patients received methimazole starting at 30 mg daily, and ophthalmopathy patients received high-dose intravenous methylprednisolone. The paper reports TCR Vbeta CDR3 sequencing of 130 to 150 peripheral blood samples: 40 to 45 ophthalmopathy, fewer than 85 hyperthyroidism and approximately 17 progressor patients. Overall study results and their limits: Most expanded thyroid clonotypes (frequency above 0.001) were also detected in blood, suggesting blood repertoires may reflect thyroid immune responses. Sample size was not statistically predetermined, and investigators were not blinded to group allocation. In cross-validation, a model built on a 13 V-J signature told ophthalmopathy apart from stable hyperthyroidism with roughly 87% sensitivity and about 81% specificity, and in testing the same model reached 80%/75%. In validation, the model predicted progression to ophthalmopathy a median of about 6 months before onset, with roughly 71% sensitivity and roughly 79% specificity.

Ophthalmopathy patients had moderately to severely active disease, with a Clinical Activity Score of 3 or more, a NOSPECS grade of 4 or more, and a disease duration of less than 3 months. Exclusion was applied to patients with uncontrolled infections, other autoimmune diseases, pregnancy or lactation. Diagnoses were established on the basis of clinical symptoms, serum thyroxine and TRAb, thyroid ultrasound, and orbital computed tomography. PBMCs were separated from roughly 9.3 ml of fresh peripheral blood using Ficoll-Paque density gradient centrifugation. Total RNA was extracted with Trizol reagent, and quality was checked on an Agilent 2100 Bioanalyzer. As encoded in the germline V gene, CDR1 is SGDLS while CDR2 is YYNGEE. The V end loses 0 bases and the J end loses 3 bases, and a stretch of 10 bases separates them. The CDR3, from cysteine to phenylalanine, totals 15 residues. The retained sequence is limited to the CDR3, 45 bases, with the frame set at the first base.

This clonotype was recorded once. The antigen it recognizes is unknown. No base-level quality is on record; no much larger clone is a single base apart. Just one read gives weak support. The TCR beta CDR3 regions were amplified from RNA transcripts. A first-round RT-PCR of the TCR CDR3 used the HTBI primer set with the Qiagen OneStep RT-PCR kit. A second multiplex PCR round built the libraries, followed by size selection and purification. The libraries were sequenced on an Illumina HiSeq2000 using paired-end 100 bp reads. From the authors' description of their analysis: SOAPnuke was used to process the raw data, removing reads that contained adapters or uncalled bases, had a mean Phred below 15, or lacked an exact match to the constant primer or identifier. High-quality paired reads were merged using COPE v1.2.5, and each unique nucleotide sequence was defined as a clonotype. MiTCR v1.1 was used to align clonotypes to the IMGT TRBV, TRBD and TRBJ reference segments. The analysis was restricted to V-J combinations with a frequency above 0.0001, which together covered 99% to 99.2% of the repertoires. The TCS score was defined as the ratio of F50 (clonal expansion) to E x V (chaos), calculated using BLOSUM62-based TCRdist between CDR3 peptides within each V-J. Welch's t-statistics and random forest reduced roughly 500 V-J features to about 12, which were used in a naive Bayes classifier (R e1071). TCRdb handled the public reads itself, with Q25 trimming in fastp and clone calling in MiXCR, and kept productive beta chains. Rows merge per CDR3 protein into single entries with the most common DNA and genes. The V and J calls were not made by the authors but by TCRdb's processing. The sample includes roughly 600,000 distinct CDR3 sequences, with about 15% observed a single time. The leading ten clones occupy about an eighth of the sample.

The chain links TRBV9 with TRBJ2-1; D gene: possibly TRBD2, on 6 matching bases. The TCR was taken from a woman aged 50 to 60 with Graves' ophthalmopathy. Input material: blood. The bases read TGTGCCAGCAGCGTAGCGGGAGCTTTCTACAATGAGCAGTTCTTC. Translated, this gives CASSVAGAFYNEQFF. The entire variable domain, with the stretches around the CDR3 drawn from the reference TRBV9 and TRBJ2-1 proteins, is DSGVTQTPKHLITATGQRVTLRCSPRSGDLSVYWYQQSLDQGLQFLIQYYNGEERAKGNILERFSAQQFPDLHSELNLSSLELGDSALYFCASSVAGAFYNEQFFGPGTRLTVL.